Presented here are 16 T cell receptor beta chains from one specimen sequenced in a study of blood T cell repertoires in COVID-19. The table came from immunoSEQ multiplex PCR; TCRdb's copy has only in-frame clones and leaves some out. Seen here are 85,000 to 130,000 clones, roughly 89% observed once, and the top ten hold 5.1%. Sequencing was done on a sample of peripheral blood. Source of these receptors: a human donor in a cohort sampled during active COVID-19.

The rearrangement uses TRBV4-1 and TRBJ2-1; possible D gene TRBD1, 6 bases. CDR3 length: 13 residues. V lost 0 bases to trimming and J lost 8 bases, with 8 bases between them. Germline V lookup: CDR1 MGHRA, CDR2 YSYEKL. The CDR3 loop is CASSQDRGYEQFF. CDR3 coding DNA: TGCGCCAGCAGCCAAGACAGGGGATATGAGCAGTTCTTC.

In this sample, this clone turned up once. This chain connects TRBV5-1 to TRBJ2-2; TRBD1 might be the D (5 bases). The CDR3 runs to 13 residues. Germline V CDR1 and CDR2: SGHRS, YFSETQ. V was pared by 0 bases and J by 6 bases, with 6 bases between. The CDR3 sequence: CASSLVGAGELFF. CDR3 in DNA: TGCGCCAGCAGCTTGGTAGGGGCCGGGGAGCTGTTTTTT. Using reference TRBV5-1 and TRBJ2-2 for the parts outside the CDR3, the full variable domain is KAGVTQTPRYLIKTRGQQVTLSCSPISGHRSVSWYQQTPGQGLQFLFEYFSETQRNKGNFPGRFSGRQFSNSRSEMNVSTLELGDSALYLCASSLVGAGELFFGEGSRLTVL.

In its sample, this clone was seen a few times. The chain joins TRBV5-1 to TRBJ1-1; 8 nucleotides match TRBD1. Germline CDR1 and CDR2: SGHRS and YFSETQ. This CDR3 spans 16 amino acids. J was trimmed by 3 bases and V by 0 bases; bases with no gene match: 7. The CDR3 loop is CASSLGGTGYDTEAFF. Here the CDR3 DNA reads TGCGCCAGCAGCTTGGGAGGGACAGGATACGACACTGAAGCTTTCTTT.

The V call is TRBV2, the J call TRBJ2-1, with 10 bases matching TRBD2. The CDR3 runs 16 residues. CDR1 is SNHLY and CDR2 is FYNNEI in the germline V gene. V was pared by 5 bases and J by 9 bases, with 13 bases of the junction left unmatched. In DNA, the CDR3 is TGTGCCAGCAGTCCAACTAGCGGGACAAGCGGGTCTGAGCAGTTCTTC. Residues: CASSPTSGTSGSEQFF.

The chain is built from TRBV6-5 and TRBJ1-2; TRBD1 agrees at 12 bases. The CDR3 is made up of 15 amino acids. V trimming: 2 bases; J trimming: 8 bases; junction bases outside the gene matches: 6. The germline gives CDR1 MNHEY, CDR2 SVGAGI. CDR3 sequence: CASSYGTGGRQGYTF. The CDR3 DNA reads TGTGCCAGCAGTTACGGGACAGGGGGCCGACAGGGCTACACCTTC.

V is TRBV24-1 and J is TRBJ1-6; no firm D call. The CDR3 length is 13 residues. The ends were cut back, 5 bases at V and 7 bases at J, with 8 bases in the middle. The germline V gene has CDR1 KGHDR and CDR2 SFDVKD. CDR3 sequence reads: CATSAGGNSPLHF. In DNA, the CDR3 is TGTGCCACCAGTGCGGGAGGAAATTCACCCCTCCACTTT.

This chain connects TRBV19 to TRBJ1-3; possible D gene TRBD1, 5 bases. With 3 bases removed from V and 2 bases from J, the gap between germline ends came to 11 bases. This CDR3 comprises 15 residues. In germline, CDR1 is LNHDA, CDR2 SQIVND (reference sequence). The CDR3 reads CASSIWTTTGNTIYF. CDR3 DNA sequence: TGTGCCAGTAGTATTTGGACAACCACTGGAAACACCATATATTTT.

The gene calls are TRBV5-1 and TRBJ1-2; D not resolved. CDR1 is SGHRS and CDR2 is YFSETQ in the germline V gene. The V and J ends lost 2 bases and 8 bases respectively, with 10 bases between them. CDR3 length equals 12 residues. The chain's CDR3 is CASSLGEGGYTF. CDR3 DNA: TGCGCCAGCAGCTTAGGAGAGGGAGGCTACACCTTC.

The chain couples TRBV10-3 to TRBJ2-1; 8 bases fit TRBD2. The CDR3 runs to 13 residues. CDR1 and CDR2 (germline): ENHRY, SYGVKD. V dropped 5 bases and J dropped 8; count of bases not matched to a gene: 5. The CDR3 nucleotides are TGTGCCATCAGTTCGACTAGCGACGATGAGCAGTTCTTC. This codes for CAISSTSDDEQFF.

The chain carries TRBV6-5 and TRBJ1-4; TRBD1 aligns across 10 bases. V lost 7 bases and J lost 5; bases outside the gene matches: 4. The CDR3 has 14 residues. Looked up from germline, CDR1 is MNHEY and CDR2 is SVGAGI. CDR3 nucleotides: TGTGCCAGCACCCTGGGACAGGGGAATGAAAAACTGTTTTTT. Translated: CASTLGQGNEKLFF.

CDR3 sequence reads: CAHTGVYGYTF. The CDR3, as DNA: TGTGCCCACACAGGGGTCTATGGCTACACCTTC. The chain is built from TRBV6-5 and TRBJ1-2, with 7 nucleotides matching TRBD1. After removal of 11 bases from V and 4 bases from J, the junction contained 4 bases not matched to a gene. The CDR3 extends over 11 amino acids. Germline CDR1 MNHEY, CDR2 SVGAGI.

In this sample, this clone turned up once. The chain couples TRBV13 to TRBJ2-7; TRBD2 matches 10 bases. The V gene end was trimmed by 0 bases and the J gene end by 3 bases; junction bases not matched to a gene: 2. The V gene's germline CDR1 is PRHDT and CDR2 FYEKMQ (reference sequence). The CDR3 is made up of 15 amino acids. CDR3 coding DNA: TGTGCCAGCAGCTTAGGTCTAGCGGGAGTCTACGAGCAGTACTTC. Amino acids: CASSLGLAGVYEQYF.

This rearrangement joins TRBV9 to TRBJ1-2; D ambiguous. The CDR3 runs to 15 residues. V lost 0 bases, J lost 8 bases, and 17 bases lay in between. Germline-derived CDR1 and CDR2 are SGDLS and YYNGEE. DNA for the CDR3: TGTGCCAGCAGCGTAGAGGTCAGCGGCGTAGGGGGCTACACCTTC. Its protein is CASSVEVSGVGGYTF.

The chain couples TRBV19 to TRBJ1-2; TRBD1 is a possible D gene (6 bases). This CDR3 has 14 amino acids. Per the germline V gene, CDR1 is LNHDA and CDR2 is SQIVND (reference sequence). V lost 6 bases and J lost 2, with 13 bases in between. CDR3 loop: CASRADSINYGYTF. In DNA, the CDR3 is TGTGCCAGTAGGGCGGACAGCATCAACTATGGCTACACCTTC.

This rearrangement joins TRBV7-2 to TRBJ1-3; no reliable D call. Germline loops: CDR1 SGHTA, CDR2 FQGNSA. This CDR3 contains 14 residues. The V end was cut by 2 bases, the J end by 7 bases, with 12 bases between. The CDR3 sequence is CASSLSLAPNTIYF. In DNA form, the CDR3 reads TGTGCCAGCAGCTTAAGTTTGGCTCCTAACACCATATATTTT.

This chain connects TRBV3-1 (or the pseudogene TRBV3-2) to TRBJ1-2; 7 bases map to TRBD1. The CDR3 is 14 amino acids. Trimming at V came to 7 bases and at J to 4 bases, leaving 9 bases not matched to a gene. From germline, CDR1 is LGHDT and CDR2 YNNKEL (reference sequence). The DNA for the CDR3 is TGTGCCAGCACGGAAGGACAGGTAACCTATGGCTACACCTTC. This encodes CASTEGQVTYGYTF.